This T cell receptor (beta chain) emerged from a study of control samples from healthy donors and cancer patients. The method was immunoSEQ multiplex PCR; TCRdb's version includes in-frame clones alone and lacks a portion of them. Seen here are more than 110,000 clones, 88% observed once, and the top ten hold roughly 10%. The CDR3 is 15 residues long. CDR1 and CDR2 from the germline V gene are MNHNY and SVGAGI (reference sequence). Trimming took off 6 bases at V and 0 bases at J, with 14 bases between the two ends. The sequenced material came from blood. The gene calls are TRBV6-6 and TRBJ1-2, with D hard to call. This TCR was sampled from a woman in her thirties in good health. CDR3 sequence: CASSPQIGANYGYTF. CDR3 sequence (DNA): TGTGCCAGCAGCCCACAAATAGGTGCTAACTATGGCTACACCTTC.